The sequence of this T cell receptor beta chain was determined in a study of T cells in localized non-small cell lung cancer. Assay: immunoSEQ multiplex PCR; the TCRdb copy retains only in-frame clones and omits some. Of 35,000 to 50,000 clones listed, about 86% were seen once; the top ten hold about 6.5%. Study observations and caveats: There was an association of higher blood T cell density with longer overall survival. Uninvolved nearby lung showed the greatest T cell clonality, exceeding that found in tumor. Among the top 100 tumor clones, a median around 60 appeared in adjacent lung. The tumor had only one region sequenced, so heterogeneity remains possible.

This CDR3 has 14 amino acids. Details on this clone: Its antigen remains unidentified.

The sample was peripheral blood, taken before any cancer treatment. The source of this sequence is a man between 40 and 70 years old with stage I lung adenocarcinoma. This chain connects TRBV21-1 to TRBJ1-5. TRBV21-1 corresponds to a pseudogene. The CDR3 loop is CASSKVEGKQPQHF. The CDR3 DNA sequence: TGTGCCAGCAGCAAAGTAGAGGGTAAGCAGCCCCAGCATTTT.